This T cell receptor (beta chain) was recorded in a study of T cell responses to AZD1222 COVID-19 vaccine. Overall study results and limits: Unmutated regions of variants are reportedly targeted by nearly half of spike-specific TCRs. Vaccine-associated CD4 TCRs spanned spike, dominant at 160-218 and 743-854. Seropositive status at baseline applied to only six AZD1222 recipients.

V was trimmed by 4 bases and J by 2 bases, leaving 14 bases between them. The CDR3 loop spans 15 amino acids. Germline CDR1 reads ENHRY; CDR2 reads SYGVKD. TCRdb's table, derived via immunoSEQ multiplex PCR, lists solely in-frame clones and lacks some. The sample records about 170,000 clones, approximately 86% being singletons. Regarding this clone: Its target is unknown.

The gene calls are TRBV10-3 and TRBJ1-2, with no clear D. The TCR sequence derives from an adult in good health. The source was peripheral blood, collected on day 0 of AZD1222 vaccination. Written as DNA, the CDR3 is TGTGCCATCAGTGGGCTCGGAGGCGGAAACTATGGCTACACCTTC. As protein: CAISGLGGGNYGYTF.